The clone carrying this T cell receptor beta chain was seen only a few times. Its specificity is not known. The sample comes from a study of CD8 T cells in ankylosing spondylitis. Study-wide points: What appeared characteristic of ankylosing spondylitis blood was a TCR beta motif of seven to nine highly homologous variants. The clones that were linked to disease were reported to be significantly enriched in matched synovial fluid samples from ankylosing spondylitis patients. Disease-linked clones were found to be CD8+ and relatively rare in peripheral blood.

By quantitative 5'-RACE with molecular barcodes, the TCR beta libraries were made. From the 5' RACE reads, TCRdb called clonotypes with MiXCR, one entry per CDR3 protein. The sample yields 150,000 to 200,000 distinct CDR3 sequences, 13% seen once. Between the trimmed V and J ends, which lost 6 bases and 5 bases, there was a span of 14 bases. Germline V lookup: CDR1 MGHDK, CDR2 SYGVNS. The CDR3 has 15 residues. The chain joins TRBV25-1 to TRBJ1-6, with D possibly TRBD1 on 5 matching bases. The sequencing sample was made of blood, either unsorted or a sorted T cell fraction (not recorded which). This sequence originates from a female donor with ankylosing spondylitis or in good health (not recorded which). This chain's CDR3 is CASSVGLPNNSPLHF. CDR3 in DNA: TGTGCCAGCAGCGTGGGACTACCCAATAATTCACCCCTCCACTTT.